This entry describes one T cell receptor (beta chain). Vbeta (60) and Jbeta (13) primers were used in the PCR. Clones were sequenced by immunoSEQ multiplex PCR, and TCRdb holds only the in-frame ones, with some missing. The table has approximately 190,000 clones, roughly 80% seen once. This sample stems from a study of cytomegalovirus exposure and HLA in healthy donors. The sample consisted of PBMCs. This TCR derives from a woman aged 30 to 39 in good health and CMV-seropositive.

CDR3 region: CASSPGRTLGEKLFF. The CDR3 DNA sequence: TGTGCCAGTAGCCCGGGGAGGACATTGGGCGAAAAACTGTTTTTT. The chain joins TRBV19 to TRBJ1-4, with D maybe TRBD1 (5 bases). V lost 6 bases and J lost 8, with 19 bases in between. This CDR3 contains 15 residues. Per germline, CDR1 LNHDA and CDR2 SQIVND (reference sequence).